Below, 16 T cell receptor beta chains from the same sample are listed, as sequenced in a study of T cell changes during pregnancy in multiple sclerosis. The assay was immunoSEQ multiplex PCR, and TCRdb's table has in-frame clones only and misses some. Among 100,000 or so clones listed, approximately 92% were seen once. Source: peripheral blood, taken in the first trimester of pregnancy. The receptors were gathered from a female donor with multiple sclerosis, enrolled in a pregnancy study.

The gene calls are TRBV5-4 and TRBJ2-2; 8 bases are shared with TRBD1. The germline CDR1 and CDR2 sequences are SGHNT and YYREEE (reference sequence). J lost 3 bases, V lost 0 bases, and 1 base had no gene match. The CDR3 covers 15 residues. The CDR3 sequence is CASSLGQGYTGELFF. Written as DNA, the CDR3 is TGTGCCAGCAGCTTGGGACAGGGGTACACCGGGGAGCTGTTTTTT.

V usage is TRBV7-8 and J usage is TRBJ1-5; TRBD1 aligns across 7 bases. From germline, CDR1 is SGHVS and CDR2 FQNEAQ. The junction had 8 bases not matched to a gene; V was cut back by 5 bases and J by 10 bases. The CDR3 runs 13 residues. CDR3 sequence reads: CASSIDREAPQHF. The CDR3 DNA is TGTGCCAGCAGCATTGACAGGGAAGCTCCCCAGCATTTT.

This chain connects TRBV29-1 to TRBJ1-5, with TRBD1 identical over 10 bases. Per the germline V gene, CDR1 is SQVTM and CDR2 is ANQGSEA. CDR3 size: 14 residues. V shed 5 bases, J shed 6 bases, and the junction held 7 bases outside the gene matches. The CDR3 sequence: CSVIDRGQGQPQHF. DNA of the CDR3: TGCAGCGTTATCGACAGGGGGCAGGGTCAGCCCCAGCATTTT. Based on the CDR3 plus reference TRBV29-1 and TRBJ1-5, the full variable domain is SAVISQKPSRDICQRGTSLTIQCQVDSQVTMMFWYRQQPGQSLTLIATANQGSEATYESGFVIDKFPISRPNLTFSTLTVSNMSPEDSSIYLCSVIDRGQGQPQHFGDGTRLSIL.

J is TRBJ1-1 and V is TRBV29-1; D possibly corresponds to TRBD1 (6 bases). The V gene lost 6 bases and the J gene lost 4 bases, with 15 bases spanning the gap. CDR1 and CDR2 (germline): SQVTM, ANQGSEA. CDR3 length equals 13 residues. CDR3 sequence: CSVQQGEGTEAFF. CDR3 nucleotide sequence: TGCAGCGTGCAACAGGGAGAGGGCACTGAAGCTTTCTTT.

The chain employs TRBV19 and TRBJ1-4; 10 bases are a match to TRBD1. The CDR3 runs 14 residues. The V segment lost 10 bases and the J segment 11 bases; nucleotides outside the gene matches: 13. Germline V lookup: CDR1 LNHDA, CDR2 SQIVND (reference sequence). The CDR3 spells CATQTGGQGRKLFF. The CDR3 bases are TGTGCCACCCAAACGGGGGGACAGGGGCGGAAACTGTTTTTT.

This chain uses TRBV15 with TRBJ2-7; D is ambiguous. V gave up 0 bases and J gave up 7 bases, with 10 bases separating them. Germline V gene sequence: CDR1 LNHNV, CDR2 YYDKDF (reference sequence). The CDR3 has 13 amino acids. CDR3 nucleotides: TGTGCCACCAGCAGAGATACTACTATTGAGCAGTACTTC. This codes for CATSRDTTIEQYF.

The chain employs TRBV6-1 and TRBJ2-7, with 7 positions matching TRBD1. V gave up 6 bases and J gave up 3 bases; unmatched junction bases: 5. Germline CDR1 reads MNHNS; CDR2 reads SASEGT. The CDR3 spans 13 residues. CDR3 bases: TGTGCCAGCAGGGGGGACAGCCGCTACGAGCAGTACTTC. Protein sequence: CASRGDSRYEQYF.

The V call is TRBV7-9, the J call TRBJ1-4; D is perhaps TRBD1 (6 bases). The CDR3 has 13 amino acids. The V gene lost 5 bases and the J gene lost 8 bases, with 12 bases spanning the gap. The V gene's germline CDR1 is SEHNR and CDR2 FQNEAQ (reference sequence). CDR3 nucleotide sequence: TGTGCCAGCAGCGCCGGGACACCAGAAAAACTGTTTTTT. Its translation is CASSAGTPEKLFF.

The chain is built from TRBV5-1 and TRBJ2-5; D unclear. The CDR3 is 15 amino acids. Trimming removed 4 bases from V and 0 bases from J, with 13 bases in between. Germline CDR1 reads SGHRS; CDR2 reads YFSETQ. DNA for the CDR3: TGCGCCAGCAGCCAAGATCTAGGTAACCAAGAGACCCAGTACTTC. Its translation: CASSQDLGNQETQYF. Full variable domain (rest looked up from reference TRBV5-1 and TRBJ2-5): KAGVTQTPRYLIKTRGQQVTLSCSPISGHRSVSWYQQTPGQGLQFLFEYFSETQRNKGNFPGRFSGRQFSNSRSEMNVSTLELGDSALYLCASSQDLGNQETQYFGPGTRLLVL.

This clone was detected once. This chain uses TRBV4-1 with TRBJ2-1; 8 bases line up with TRBD2. Germline V lookup: CDR1 MGHRA, CDR2 YSYEKL. This CDR3 has 16 residues. V lost 2 bases and J lost 4; bases outside the gene matches: 7. The CDR3 loop is CASSQIRAGGYNEQFF. In DNA form, the CDR3 reads TGCGCCAGCAGCCAAATCCGGGCGGGGGGTTACAATGAGCAGTTCTTC.

The rearrangement links TRBV19 to TRBJ1-1; no firm D call. The V end was cut by 5 bases, the J end by 6 bases, with 16 bases between. Germline CDR1 is LNHDA and CDR2 is SQIVND (reference sequence). The length of the CDR3 is 14 residues. The CDR3 nucleotides are TGTGCCAGTAGTCTTGGAGGAGTGTGGCCTGAAGCTTTCTTT. Translated, it gives CASSLGGVWPEAFF.

The chain has TRBV7-3 and TRBJ2-1, with 7 bases lining up with TRBD2. Germline V gene data show CDR1 as SGHTA and CDR2 as FQGTGA. The V and J ends lost 5 bases and 4 bases, in that order; junction bases with no gene match: 14. This CDR3 comprises 17 residues. As DNA, the CDR3 is TGTGCCAGCAGCAATACCCGGCTAGCGGTAGGTTACAATGAGCAGTTCTTC. It is translated as CASSNTRLAVGYNEQFF.

The table lists this clone with a few counts. The chain joins TRBV30 to TRBJ1-1, with D possibly TRBD1 on 6 matching bases. CDR1 is GTSNPN, CDR2 SVGIG, per germline (reference sequence). V was pared by 4 bases and J by 9 bases, with 18 bases between. The CDR3 totals 13 residues. The CDR3 spells CAWTPGGGWKAFF. CDR3 coding DNA: TGTGCCTGGACCCCGGGGGGCGGCTGGAAAGCTTTCTTT.

This sequence joins TRBV18 and TRBJ2-3; 13 nucleotides align to TRBD2. The CDR3 extends over 17 amino acids. The germline CDR1 and CDR2 sequences are KGHSH and LQKENI. The ends lost 2 bases at V and 1 base at J; junction bases unmatched: 3. CDR3 coding DNA: TGTGCCAGCTCACCAGGAGGACTAGCGGGAGGCACAGATACGCAGTATTTT. This gives the protein CASSPGGLAGGTDTQYF.

The J gene is TRBJ2-3, the V gene TRBV7-9; TRBD2 matches at 7 bases. Germline V gives CDR1 SEHNR, CDR2 FQNEAQ (reference sequence). The junction had 5 bases not matched to a gene; V was cut back by 3 bases and J by 2 bases. The CDR3 spans 15 residues. The DNA for the CDR3 is TGTGCCAGCAGCTTCCGGGGGGAGGTCACAGATACGCAGTATTTT. It translates to CASSFRGEVTDTQYF.

The chain has TRBV30 and TRBJ1-5; D is undetermined. From germline, CDR1 is GTSNPN and CDR2 SVGIG (reference sequence). The CDR3 runs 15 residues. Trimming removed 1 base from V and 0 bases from J, with 10 bases in between. The CDR3 DNA is TGTGCCTGGAGTGGGTCGAGTAATAGCAATCAGCCCCAGCATTTT. The encoded protein is CAWSGSSNSNQPQHF.